This paragraph covers one T cell receptor (beta chain) sequence. This sample stems from a study of blood T cell repertoires in COVID-19. Clones were read by immunoSEQ multiplex PCR, and TCRdb kept only the in-frame ones, dropping some. Of more than 250,000 clones in the sample, around 85% were seen once. Sequencing input: PBMCs or T cells enriched from blood (not recorded which). The sequence was collected from a man aged 25 to 45 who had recovered from COVID-19.

The CDR3 region has the DNA TGTGCCAGTAGTATAGTGACTAGTAGGTACCCCTACGAGCAGTACTTC. It specifies CASSIVTSRYPYEQYF. The rearrangement links TRBV19 to TRBJ2-7; a weak D match, TRBD2 (6 bases). This CDR3 is built from 16 residues. Germline assignment: CDR1 LNHDA and CDR2 SQIVND (reference sequence). Trimming pared 1 base from V and 2 bases from J, leaving 15 bases between.